This record concerns one TCR beta chain sequence. The sample comes from a study of blood T cell repertoires in COVID-19. Germline V CDR1 and CDR2: MNHEY, SVGAGI. This CDR3 region has 15 residues. V dropped 4 bases and J dropped 2 bases, with 12 bases sitting between them. Categorization into cohorts depended on clinical history that participants reported. Authors' processing steps: Reference gene primer amplification in the assay estimated nucleated cell counts. Profiling relied on immunoSEQ multiplex PCR, and the TCRdb table lists in-frame clones only, not all of them. Clonal size and the V and J genes are those of that table, whereas D and trimming came from the DNA. The data contain some 510,000 clones, approximately 87% of them singletons.

This sequence originates from a woman in her 40s who had recovered from COVID-19. The rearrangement joins TRBV6-5 to TRBJ2-1, with TRBD1 as a possible D gene (5 bases). Sample: PBMCs or T cells enriched from blood (not recorded which). CDR3 in amino acids: CASSLTAPPYNEQFF. Written as DNA, the CDR3 is TGTGCCAGCAGTTTGACAGCGCCTCCCTACAATGAGCAGTTCTTC.